A few counts support the clone carrying this TCR beta chain. Germline CDR1 SGHDT, CDR2 YYEEEE. V was cut by 0 bases and J by 3 bases, with 10 bases left in between. The CDR3 is 14 amino acids. PCR was performed using 60 Vbeta and 13 Jbeta primers. Clones were read by immunoSEQ multiplex PCR, and TCRdb kept only the in-frame ones, dropping some. The repertoire holds some 150,000 clones, with 50% to 75% as singletons. These data are taken from a study of cytomegalovirus exposure and HLA in healthy donors. The clonotype comes from a woman under 40 in good health and CMV-seropositive. The rearrangement joins TRBV5-6 to TRBJ2-7, with D perhaps matching TRBD1 (5 bases). The sample was PBMCs. The CDR3, as DNA: TGTGCCAGCAGCTTGGGTACAGGTTACTACGAGCAGTACTTC. This encodes CASSLGTGYYEQYF. The full variable domain, with the rest looked up from reference TRBV5-6 and TRBJ2-7, is DAGVTQSPTHLIKTRGQQVTLRCSPKSGHDTVSWYQQALGQGPQFIFQYYEEEERQRGNFPDRFSGHQFPNYSSELNVNALLLGDSALYLCASSLGTGYYEQYFGPGTRLTVT.